This T cell receptor (beta chain) was retrieved from a study of response to subunit inactivated influenza vaccine. A few counts support this clonotype. As yet, its antigen is unknown. The CDR3 has 15 residues. With 2 bases clipped from V and 2 bases from J, the junction kept 6 bases outside the gene matches. Germline values: CDR1 ENHRY, CDR2 SYGVKD. Regarding the study as a whole: After each seasonal influenza vaccination, few new T cells are recruited, the authors suggested.

TCRdb reanalysed the RT-PCR reads using MiXCR and keeps one entry per CDR3 protein. The sample records about 650,000 distinct CDR3 sequences, 15% to 19% being singletons. The sequenced sample was PBMCs from blood, obtained 11 to 12 days after vaccination. The sequence was obtained from a man aged 50 to 59 who received an inactivated influenza vaccine. V and J are TRBV10-3 and TRBJ2-7; 7 bases are shared with TRBD2. The CDR3 loop is CAISEQAGRTYEQYF. CDR3 bases: TGTGCCATCAGTGAGCAAGCGGGGCGCACCTACGAGCAGTACTTC.